The clone carrying this T cell receptor (beta chain) showed up many times. In TCRdb, the 5' RACE reads were re-called with MiXCR into one record per CDR3 protein. The sample has about 38,000 distinct CDR3 sequences, 7% to 10% seen once. The data belong to a study of chronic HIV infection and antiretroviral therapy. The CDR3 spans 14 residues. The germline CDR1 and CDR2 sequences are SGHDT and YYEEEE. The V end lost 5 bases, the J end lost 4 bases, and 15 bases lay between the germline ends. What was sequenced was peripheral blood. This chain connects TRBV5-6 to TRBJ1-1; D is uncertain. The sequence was collected from an adult who had HIV and had not received antiretroviral therapy, or was an uninfected healthy control (not recorded which). This chain's CDR3 is CASRGLVARTEAFF. The DNA of the CDR3 is TGTGCCAGCAGGGGGTTAGTGGCACGCACTGAAGCTTTCTTT. The full variable domain, its missing parts supplied by reference TRBV5-6 and TRBJ1-1, is DAGVTQSPTHLIKTRGQQVTLRCSPKSGHDTVSWYQQALGQGPQFIFQYYEEEERQRGNFPDRFSGHQFPNYSSELNVNALLLGDSALYLCASRGLVARTEAFFGQGTRLTVV.